These T cell receptor beta chains were read from a single sample in a study of OX40 agonist ivuxolimab in advanced cancers. Libraries were prepared by immunoSEQ multiplex PCR; TCRdb keeps only in-frame clonotypes and omits some of them. The sample holds approximately 19,000 clones, more than 70% seen once. The input for sequencing was CD4+ or CD8+ T cells sorted from blood, taken in a trial of the OX40 agonist ivuxolimab. The receptors derive from an adult with an advanced solid tumor such as melanoma, head and neck, liver or kidney cancer. Each CDR3 is given with its conserved first and last residue. D genes are given only for firm matches. Not all rows give a size; the values are once, few, many and, for expanded clones, a class.

J: TRBJ2-1
V: TRBV13
size: once
D: NA
CDR3: CASSSPSRGAHNEQFF
DNA: TGTGCCAGCAGCTCCCCCAGCAGGGGGGCCCACAATGAGCAGTTCTTC

J: TRBJ1-1
V: TRBV30
size: NA
D: NA
CDR3: CAWSLATEAFF
DNA: TGTGCCTGGAGTCTTGCGACTGAAGCTTTCTTT

J: TRBJ2-7
V: TRBV4-1
size: NA
D: NA
CDR3: CASSPNFRQTRSYEQYF
DNA: TGCGCCAGCAGTCCAAACTTTCGACAGACTAGGTCCTACGAGCAGTACTTC

J: TRBJ2-2
V: TRBV13
size: NA
D: NA
CDR3: CASSFSTGELFF
DNA: TGTGCCAGCAGCTTTAGCACCGGGGAGCTGTTTTTT

J: TRBJ2-7
V: TRBV7-2
size: NA
D: TRBD1
CDR3: CASSSGTGDYEQYF
DNA: TGTGCCAGCAGCTCCGGGACAGGGGACTACGAGCAGTACTTC

J: TRBJ1-2
V: TRBV6-5
size: NA
D: NA
CDR3: CASSYSGGNYGYTF
DNA: TGTGCCAGCAGTTACTCCGGGGGGAACTATGGCTACACCTTC

J: TRBJ2-2
V: TRBV7-9
size: NA
D: NA
CDR3: CASSLSPHVTGELFF
DNA: TGTGCCAGCAGCTTATCCCCCCACGTCACCGGGGAGCTGTTTTTT

J: TRBJ1-2
V: TRBV10-3
size: NA
D: TRBD1
CDR3: CAISESWGQGDPVAGYTF
DNA: TGTGCCATCAGTGAGTCTTGGGGACAGGGAGATCCAGTGGCTGGCTACACCTTC

J: TRBJ2-1
V: TRBV19
size: once
D: NA
CDR3: CASSNPVQGFEQFF
DNA: TGTGCCAGTAGCAACCCGGTACAGGGCTTTGAGCAGTTCTTC

J: TRBJ2-2
V: TRBV2
size: NA
D: NA
CDR3: CASSASETGNTGELFF
DNA: TGTGCCAGCAGTGCTTCAGAGACAGGGAACACCGGGGAGCTGTTTTTT

J: TRBJ2-5
V: TRBV5-1
size: once
D: NA
CDR3: CASSWTKTAQETQYF
DNA: TGCGCCAGCAGCTGGACTAAGACAGCCCAAGAGACCCAGTACTTC

J: TRBJ2-7
V: TRBV7-2
size: NA
D: TRBD2
CDR3: CASSPRGLGISEQYF
DNA: TGTGCCAGCAGCCCCCGTGGACTAGGGATCTCCGAGCAGTACTTC

J: TRBJ1-1
V: TRBV19
size: NA
D: NA
CDR3: CASSIGSETNTEAFF
DNA: TGTGCCAGTAGTATAGGCTCGGAGACGAACACTGAAGCTTTCTTT

J: TRBJ2-3
V: TRBV19
size: NA
D: TRBD2
CDR3: CASSIALAGGADTQYF
DNA: TGTGCCAGTAGTATAGCCTTAGCGGGTGGGGCAGATACGCAGTATTTT

J: TRBJ2-6
V: TRBV6-5
size: NA
D: TRBD1
CDR3: CASSRDRVWANVLTF
DNA: TGTGCCAGCAGCCGGGACAGGGTCTGGGCCAACGTCCTGACTTTC

J: TRBJ2-3
V: TRBV27
size: NA
D: NA
CDR3: CASSLIGDTQYF
DNA: TGTGCCAGCAGTCTCATAGGGGATACGCAGTATTTT

J: TRBJ1-1
V: TRBV15
size: NA
D: TRBD1
CDR3: CATSSPDRTFLPEAFF
DNA: TGTGCCACCAGCAGCCCGGACAGGACGTTTTTGCCTGAAGCTTTCTTT

J: TRBJ2-7
V: TRBV5-4
size: NA
D: NA
CDR3: CASSLGTVREQYF
DNA: TGTGCCAGCAGCTTGGGGACTGTTCGAGAGCAGTACTTC

J: TRBJ2-1
V: TRBV7-2
size: NA
D: NA
CDR3: CASSLGLAREQFF
DNA: TGTGCCAGCAGCTTAGGCCTAGCGCGGGAGCAGTTCTTC

J: TRBJ2-6
V: TRBV7-9
size: NA
D: NA
CDR3: CASSLGLTGANVLTF
DNA: TGTGCCAGCAGCTTAGGCTTAACGGGGGCCAACGTCCTGACTTTC

J: TRBJ1-4
V: TRBV12-2
size: NA
D: NA
CDR3: CASRPDGTGSNEKLFF
DNA: TGTGCAAGTCGCCCCGACGGCACAGGGTCCAATGAAAAACTGTTTTTT

J: TRBJ2-7
V: TRBV29-1
size: once
D: TRBD2
CDR3: CSVEDVIAGGYEQYF
DNA: TGCAGCGTTGAAGATGTTATAGCGGGGGGCTACGAGCAGTACTTC

J: TRBJ2-7
V: TRBV27
size: NA
D: TRBD1
CDR3: CASSLWYDRGPYEQYF
DNA: TGTGCCAGCAGTTTATGGTACGACAGGGGGCCCTACGAGCAGTACTTC

J: TRBJ1-1
V: TRBV2
size: NA
D: NA
CDR3: CASSVWGRVVENTEAFF
DNA: TGTGCCAGCAGTGTTTGGGGCAGGGTAGTGGAGAACACTGAAGCTTTCTTT

J: TRBJ2-2
V: TRBV29-1
size: NA
D: TRBD1
CDR3: CSVPGGQINTGELFF
DNA: TGCAGCGTCCCAGGGGGCCAGATCAACACCGGGGAGCTGTTTTTT

J: TRBJ1-1
V: TRBV9
size: few
D: NA
CDR3: CASSVGGHTEAFF
DNA: TGTGCCAGCAGCGTAGGAGGTCACACTGAAGCTTTCTTT

J: TRBJ2-7
V: TRBV5-1
size: NA
D: NA
CDR3: CASSQHFGVYHEQYF
DNA: TGCGCCAGCAGCCAGCACTTCGGAGTTTACCACGAGCAGTACTTC

J: TRBJ2-1
V: TRBV12-5
size: NA
D: TRBD2
CDR3: CASGSFEAGVGNEQFF
DNA: TGTGCTAGTGGTTCCTTTGAAGCGGGAGTGGGGAATGAGCAGTTCTTC

J: TRBJ2-7
V: TRBV6-1
size: few
D: TRBD2
CDR3: CASSELIAGADYEQYF
DNA: TGTGCCAGCAGTGAACTAATAGCGGGGGCCGATTACGAGCAGTACTTC

J: TRBJ2-2
V: TRBV6-1
size: NA
D: NA
CDR3: CASSEGDSGELFF
DNA: TGTGCCAGCAGTGAAGGGGACTCCGGGGAGCTGTTTTTT

J: TRBJ2-2
V: TRBV29-1
size: once
D: TRBD2
CDR3: CSVEGLAGGTGELFF
DNA: TGCAGCGTTGAGGGACTAGCGGGAGGCACCGGGGAGCTGTTTTTT

J: TRBJ2-2
V: TRBV4-1
size: NA
D: NA
CDR3: CASSQGMGVGGELFF
DNA: TGCGCCAGCAGCCAAGGAATGGGCGTTGGCGGGGAGCTGTTTTTT

J: TRBJ2-5
V: TRBV7-9
size: NA
D: NA
CDR3: CASSLAISGWETQYF
DNA: TGTGCCAGCAGCTTAGCAATCTCAGGGTGGGAGACCCAGTACTTC

J: TRBJ2-6
V: TRBV6-1
size: NA
D: NA
CDR3: CASSERTSGANVLTF
DNA: TGTGCCAGCAGTGAACGCACGTCTGGGGCCAACGTCCTGACTTTC

J: TRBJ2-1
V: TRBV6-5
size: NA
D: NA
CDR3: CASSPDRYEQFF
DNA: TGTGCCAGCAGCCCGGACCGGTATGAGCAGTTCTTC

J: TRBJ2-3
V: TRBV9
size: NA
D: NA
CDR3: CASSVQGTTPDTQYF
DNA: TGTGCCAGCAGCGTACAGGGGACCACTCCAGATACGCAGTATTTT

J: TRBJ1-1
V: TRBV7-9
size: NA
D: NA
CDR3: CASTPIGVDNTEAFF
DNA: TGTGCCAGCACCCCTATAGGGGTTGACAACACTGAAGCTTTCTTT

J: TRBJ2-3
V: TRBV19
size: NA
D: TRBD2
CDR3: CATRPGLAGADTQYF
DNA: TGTGCCACCAGACCGGGACTAGCGGGAGCAGATACGCAGTATTTT

J: TRBJ1-6
V: TRBV2
size: NA
D: NA
CDR3: CASCFGSYNSPLHF
DNA: TGTGCCAGCTGCTTTGGCTCCTATAATTCACCCCTCCACTTT

J: TRBJ2-7
V: TRBV10-2
size: NA
D: NA
CDR3: CASGVDSHYEQYF
DNA: TGCGCCAGCGGGGTGGACAGCCACTACGAGCAGTACTTC

J: TRBJ1-1
V: TRBV12-2
size: NA
D: NA
CDR3: CASRYDRGDEAFF
DNA: TGTGCAAGTCGCTACGACAGGGGGGATGAAGCTTTCTTT

J: TRBJ1-2
V: TRBV7-8
size: NA
D: NA
CDR3: CASSLALRGGYTF
DNA: TGTGCCAGCAGCTTAGCGTTGCGGGGCGGCTACACCTTC

J: TRBJ1-5
V: TRBV7-6
size: NA
D: NA
CDR3: CASSLGGTNQPQHF
DNA: TGTGCCAGCAGCTTAGGAGGGACTAATCAGCCCCAGCATTTT

J: TRBJ2-7
V: TRBV5-6
size: NA
D: TRBD1
CDR3: CASSRDSLYEQYF
DNA: TGTGCCAGCAGCAGGGACAGCTTATACGAGCAGTACTTC

J: TRBJ2-7
V: TRBV5-8
size: NA
D: NA
CDR3: CASSYGSSYEQYF
DNA: TGTGCCAGCAGCTACGGGAGCTCCTACGAGCAGTACTTC

J: TRBJ2-2
V: TRBV6-1
size: few
D: TRBD1
CDR3: CATSRGQITGELFF
DNA: TGTGCCACCTCCCGGGGACAGATCACCGGGGAGCTGTTTTTT

J: TRBJ2-1
V: TRBV9
size: NA
D: NA
CDR3: CASSEEPGAYNEQFF
DNA: TGTGCCAGCTCAGAGGAGCCAGGGGCGTACAATGAGCAGTTCTTC

J: TRBJ2-2
V: TRBV27
size: NA
D: NA
CDR3: CASSLRPGTPTGELFF
DNA: TGTGCCAGCAGTTTGCGTCCCGGGACCCCCACCGGGGAGCTGTTTTTT

J: TRBJ1-1
V: TRBV27
size: NA
D: NA
CDR3: CASSLRGTEAFF
DNA: TGTGCCAGCAGTTTACGGGGAACCGAAGCTTTCTTT

J: TRBJ1-4
V: TRBV19
size: NA
D: NA
CDR3: CASSKQINEKLFF
DNA: TGTGCCAGTAGTAAACAGATTAATGAAAAACTGTTTTTT

J: TRBJ1-1
V: TRBV10-1
size: few
D: NA
CDR3: CASSEVLNTEAFF
DNA: TGCGCCAGCAGTGAGGTTCTGAACACTGAAGCTTTCTTT